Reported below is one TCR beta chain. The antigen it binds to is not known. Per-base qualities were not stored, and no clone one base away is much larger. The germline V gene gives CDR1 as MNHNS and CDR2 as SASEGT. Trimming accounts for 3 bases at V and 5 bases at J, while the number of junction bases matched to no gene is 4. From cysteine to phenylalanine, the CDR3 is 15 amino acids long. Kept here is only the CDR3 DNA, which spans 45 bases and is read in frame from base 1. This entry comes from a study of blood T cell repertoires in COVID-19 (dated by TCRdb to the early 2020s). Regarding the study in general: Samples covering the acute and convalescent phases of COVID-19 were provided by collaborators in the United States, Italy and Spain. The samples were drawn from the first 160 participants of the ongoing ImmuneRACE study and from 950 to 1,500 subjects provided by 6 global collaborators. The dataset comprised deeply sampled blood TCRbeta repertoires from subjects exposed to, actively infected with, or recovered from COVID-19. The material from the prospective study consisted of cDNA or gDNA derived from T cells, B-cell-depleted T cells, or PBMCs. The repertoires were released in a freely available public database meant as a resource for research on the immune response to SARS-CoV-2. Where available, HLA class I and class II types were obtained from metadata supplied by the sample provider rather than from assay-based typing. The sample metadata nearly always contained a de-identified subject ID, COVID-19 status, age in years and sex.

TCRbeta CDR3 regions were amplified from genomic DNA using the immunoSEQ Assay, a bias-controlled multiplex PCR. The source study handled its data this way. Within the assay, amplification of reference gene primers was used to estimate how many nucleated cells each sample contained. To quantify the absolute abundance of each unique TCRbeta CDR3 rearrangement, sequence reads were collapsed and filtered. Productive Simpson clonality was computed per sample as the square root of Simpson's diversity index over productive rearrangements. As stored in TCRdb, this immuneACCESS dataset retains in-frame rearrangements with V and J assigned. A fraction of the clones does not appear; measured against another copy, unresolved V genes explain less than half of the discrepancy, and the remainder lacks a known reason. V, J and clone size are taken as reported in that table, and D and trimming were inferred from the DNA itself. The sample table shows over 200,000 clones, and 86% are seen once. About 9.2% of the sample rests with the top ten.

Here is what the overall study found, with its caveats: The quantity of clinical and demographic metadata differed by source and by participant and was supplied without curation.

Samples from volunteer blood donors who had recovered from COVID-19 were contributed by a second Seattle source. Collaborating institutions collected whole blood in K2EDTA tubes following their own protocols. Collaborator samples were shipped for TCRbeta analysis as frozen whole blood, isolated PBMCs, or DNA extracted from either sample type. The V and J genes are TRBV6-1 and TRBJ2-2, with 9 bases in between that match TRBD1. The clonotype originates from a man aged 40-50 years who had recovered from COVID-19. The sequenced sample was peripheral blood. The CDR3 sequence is CASSDTGGLTGELFF. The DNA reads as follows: TGTGCCAGCAGTGACACAGGGGGCTTGACCGGGGAGCTGTTTTTT.